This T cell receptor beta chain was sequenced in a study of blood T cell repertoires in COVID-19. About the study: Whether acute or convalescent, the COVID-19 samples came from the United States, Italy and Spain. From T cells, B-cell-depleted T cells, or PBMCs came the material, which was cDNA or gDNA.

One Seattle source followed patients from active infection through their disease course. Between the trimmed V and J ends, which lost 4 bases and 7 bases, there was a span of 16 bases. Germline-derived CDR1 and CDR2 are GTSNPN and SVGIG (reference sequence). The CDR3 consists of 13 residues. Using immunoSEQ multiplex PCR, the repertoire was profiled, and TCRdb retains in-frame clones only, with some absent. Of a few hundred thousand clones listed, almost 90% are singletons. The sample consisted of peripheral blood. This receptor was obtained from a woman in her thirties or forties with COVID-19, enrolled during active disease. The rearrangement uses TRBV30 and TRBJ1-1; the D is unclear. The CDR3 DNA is TGTGCCTGGAAGGTAGCCCCTGTTGGTGAAGCTTTCTTT. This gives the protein CAWKVAPVGEAFF.